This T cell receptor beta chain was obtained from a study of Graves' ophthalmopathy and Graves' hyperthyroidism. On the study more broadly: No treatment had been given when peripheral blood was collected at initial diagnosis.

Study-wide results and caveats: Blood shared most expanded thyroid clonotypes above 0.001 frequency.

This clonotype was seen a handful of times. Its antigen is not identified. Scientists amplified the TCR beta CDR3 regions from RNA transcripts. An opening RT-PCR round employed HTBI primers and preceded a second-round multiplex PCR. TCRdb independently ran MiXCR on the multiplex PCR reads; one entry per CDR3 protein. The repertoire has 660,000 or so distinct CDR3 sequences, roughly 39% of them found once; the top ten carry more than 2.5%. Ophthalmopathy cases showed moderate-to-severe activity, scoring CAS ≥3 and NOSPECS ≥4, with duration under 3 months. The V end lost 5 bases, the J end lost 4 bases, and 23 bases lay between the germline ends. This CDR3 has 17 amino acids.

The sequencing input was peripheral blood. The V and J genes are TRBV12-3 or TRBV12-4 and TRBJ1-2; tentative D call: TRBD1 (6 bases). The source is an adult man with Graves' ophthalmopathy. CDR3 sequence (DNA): TGTGCCAGCAGTCACCTCGACCGACAGCCAGGGGTCTATGGCTACACCTTC. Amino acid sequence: CASSHLDRQPGVYGYTF.